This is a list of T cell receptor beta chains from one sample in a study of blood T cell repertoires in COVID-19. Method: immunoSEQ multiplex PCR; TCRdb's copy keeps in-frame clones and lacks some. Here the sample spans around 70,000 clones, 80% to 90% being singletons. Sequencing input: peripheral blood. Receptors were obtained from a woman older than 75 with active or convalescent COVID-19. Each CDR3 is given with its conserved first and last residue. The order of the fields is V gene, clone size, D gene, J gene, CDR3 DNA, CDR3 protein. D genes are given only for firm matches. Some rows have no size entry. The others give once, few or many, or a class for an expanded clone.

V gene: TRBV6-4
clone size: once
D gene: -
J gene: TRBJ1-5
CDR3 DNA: TGTGCCAGCAGTGGGGTCTCAGGCGCATATAGCAATCAGCCCCAGCATTTT
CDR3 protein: CASSGVSGAYSNQPQHF

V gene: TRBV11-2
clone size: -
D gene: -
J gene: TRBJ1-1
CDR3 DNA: TGTGCCAGCAGCTCCTCCGGGGGGTGGACTGAAGCTTTCTTT
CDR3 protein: CASSSSGGWTEAFF

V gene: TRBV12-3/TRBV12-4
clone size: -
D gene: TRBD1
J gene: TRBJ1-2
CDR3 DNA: TGTGCCAGCAGCCACCGGGACAGGGACGGCTACACCTTC
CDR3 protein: CASSHRDRDGYTF

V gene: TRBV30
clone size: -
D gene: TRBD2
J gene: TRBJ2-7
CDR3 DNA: TGTGCCTGGACTAGCGGGGGCTACGAGCAGTACTTC
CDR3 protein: CAWTSGGYEQYF

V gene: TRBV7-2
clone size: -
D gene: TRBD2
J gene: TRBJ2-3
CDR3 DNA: TGTGCCAGCAGCTTAAAGGTATTAGCGGGAGCCACAGATACGCAGTATTTT
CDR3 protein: CASSLKVLAGATDTQYF

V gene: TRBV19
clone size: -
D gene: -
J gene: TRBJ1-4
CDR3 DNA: TGTGCCAGTAGGGCCCGGACAGCTGAAAAACTGTTTTTT
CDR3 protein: CASRARTAEKLFF

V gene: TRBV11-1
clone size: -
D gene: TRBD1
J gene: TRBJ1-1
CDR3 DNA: TGTGCCAGCAGCTCAAGGCGGACAGGGAACACTGAAGCTTTCTTT
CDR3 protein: CASSSRRTGNTEAFF

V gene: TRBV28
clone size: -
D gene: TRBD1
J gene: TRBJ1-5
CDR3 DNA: TGTGCCAGCAGTGTAGAGGACAGGGGGCGGCGGCAGCCCCAGCATTTT
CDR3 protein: CASSVEDRGRRQPQHF

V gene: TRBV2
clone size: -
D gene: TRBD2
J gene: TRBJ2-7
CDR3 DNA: TGTGCCAGCAGCCCGGGACTAGCGGGGGCAGGGCAGTACTTC
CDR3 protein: CASSPGLAGAGQYF

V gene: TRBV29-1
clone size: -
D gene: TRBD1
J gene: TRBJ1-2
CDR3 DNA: TGCAGCCTGGACAGGACATCGGGCTACACCTTC
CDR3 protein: CSLDRTSGYTF

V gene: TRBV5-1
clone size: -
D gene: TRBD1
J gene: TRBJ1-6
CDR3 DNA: TGCGCCAGCAGCCTTGGACAGGGACGGGAATCACCCCTCCACTTT
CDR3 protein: CASSLGQGRESPLHF

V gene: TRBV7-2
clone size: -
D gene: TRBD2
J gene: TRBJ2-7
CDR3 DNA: TGTGCCAGCAGGAGAGCGGGAGGGACTTACGAGCAGTACTTC
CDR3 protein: CASRRAGGTYEQYF

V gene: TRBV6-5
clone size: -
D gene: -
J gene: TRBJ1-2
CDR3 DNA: TGTGCCAGCAGGTCTCCGGGACTGGGGTATGGCTACACCTTC
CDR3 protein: CASRSPGLGYGYTF

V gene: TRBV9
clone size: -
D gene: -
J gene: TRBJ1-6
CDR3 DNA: TGTGCCAGCAGCGTAGAGGGACACCATAATTCACCCCTCCACTTT
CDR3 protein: CASSVEGHHNSPLHF

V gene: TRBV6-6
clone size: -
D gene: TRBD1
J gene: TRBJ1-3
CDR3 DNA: TGTGCCAGCAACAGGGGCTCTGGAAACACCATATATTTT
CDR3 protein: CASNRGSGNTIYF

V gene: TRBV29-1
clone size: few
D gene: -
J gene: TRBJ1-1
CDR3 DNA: TGCAGCGCAAGGGGGAGCAGGGCGCATACTGAAGCTTTCTTT
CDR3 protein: CSARGSRAHTEAFF

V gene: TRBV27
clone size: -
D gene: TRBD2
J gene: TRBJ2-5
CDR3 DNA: TGTGCCAGCAGTTTAAGGCCTAGCGGGGTTCAAGAGACCCAGTACTTC
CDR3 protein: CASSLRPSGVQETQYF